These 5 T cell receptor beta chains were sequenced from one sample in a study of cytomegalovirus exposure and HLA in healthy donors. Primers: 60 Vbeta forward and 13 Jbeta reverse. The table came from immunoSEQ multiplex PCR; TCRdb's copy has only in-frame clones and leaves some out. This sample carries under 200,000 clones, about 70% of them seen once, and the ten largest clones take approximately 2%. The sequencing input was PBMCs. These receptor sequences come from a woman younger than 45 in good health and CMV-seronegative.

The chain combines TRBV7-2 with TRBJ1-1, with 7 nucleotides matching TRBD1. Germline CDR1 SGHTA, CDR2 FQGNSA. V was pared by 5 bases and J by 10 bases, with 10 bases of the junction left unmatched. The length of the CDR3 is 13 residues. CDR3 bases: TGTGCCAGCAGCACCGGGCAGGGGGAGGTAGCTTTCTTT. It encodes CASSTGQGEVAFF.

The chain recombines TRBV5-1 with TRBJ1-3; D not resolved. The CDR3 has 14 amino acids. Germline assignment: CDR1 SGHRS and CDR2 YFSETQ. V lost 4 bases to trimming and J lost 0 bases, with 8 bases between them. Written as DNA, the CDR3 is TGCGCCAGCAGCCCAGTCCTCTCTGGAAACACCATATATTTT. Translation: CASSPVLSGNTIYF.

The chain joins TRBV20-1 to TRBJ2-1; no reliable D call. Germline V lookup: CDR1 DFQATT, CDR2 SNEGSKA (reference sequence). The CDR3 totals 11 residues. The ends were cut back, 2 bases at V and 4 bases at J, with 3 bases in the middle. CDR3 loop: CSARPYNEQFF. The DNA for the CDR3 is TGCAGTGCTAGACCTTACAATGAGCAGTTCTTC.

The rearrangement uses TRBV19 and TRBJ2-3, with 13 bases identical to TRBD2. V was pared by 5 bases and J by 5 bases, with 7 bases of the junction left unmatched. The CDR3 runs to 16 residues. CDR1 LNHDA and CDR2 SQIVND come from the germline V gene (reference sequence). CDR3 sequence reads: CASSQGLAGLEDTQYF. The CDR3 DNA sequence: TGTGCCAGTAGTCAGGGACTAGCGGGACTGGAAGATACGCAGTATTTT.

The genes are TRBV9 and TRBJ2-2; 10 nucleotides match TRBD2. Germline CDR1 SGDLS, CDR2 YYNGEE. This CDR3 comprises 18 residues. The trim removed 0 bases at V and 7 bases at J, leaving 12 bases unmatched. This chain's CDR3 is CASSVAEMLAGDLGELFF. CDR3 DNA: TGTGCCAGCAGCGTAGCGGAGATGCTAGCGGGAGACCTCGGGGAGCTGTTTTTT.